The 27 T cell receptor beta chains presented below share a single source sample, sequenced in a study of blood T cell repertoires in COVID-19 (dated by TCRdb to between 2020 and 2021). Library preparation used the immunoSEQ multiplex PCR assay. This is the immuneACCESS table as TCRdb keeps it, with only in-frame sequences that have V and J called. A part of the clones is gone; compared with another copy, unresolved V genes explain less than half, and the rest is unexplained. The sample table holds around 47,000 clones, of which under 85% were seen once. The biggest ten clones account for 6.9% of the sample. Sequenced: peripheral blood. These receptors were obtained from a man between 65 and 80 years old with active COVID-19.

This chain uses TRBV7-2 with TRBJ2-2; 10 positions match TRBD2. V lost 0 bases to trimming and J lost 5 bases; unmatched junction nucleotides: 0. Germline CDR1 and CDR2: SGHTA and FQGNSA. The CDR3 has 15 residues. The CDR3 DNA reads TGTGCCAGCAGCTTAGCACTAGCGGGGACCGGGGAGCTGTTTTTT. It translates to CASSLALAGTGELFF.

This chain links TRBV5-5 with TRBJ1-6; D is possibly TRBD1 (6 bases). Deletions cut 5 bases from V and 2 bases from J, with 8 bases between. The germline V gene has CDR1 SGHKS and CDR2 YYEKEE (reference sequence). The CDR3 is 14 residues long. The CDR3 nucleotides read TGTGCCAGCAGTCGGACAGCCTATAATTCACCCCTCCACTTT. Translated: CASSRTAYNSPLHF.

This chain links TRBV24-1 with TRBJ2-1; TRBD2 is a possible D gene (5 bases). CDR1 is KGHDR and CDR2 is SFDVKD in the germline V gene. The V end lost 5 bases, the J end lost 0 bases, and 13 bases lay between the germline ends. The CDR3 spans 16 residues. This CDR3 reads CATSADTGSSYNEQFF. The DNA of the CDR3 is TGTGCCACCAGTGCCGACACGGGGAGCTCCTACAATGAGCAGTTCTTC.

V and J are TRBV6-5 and TRBJ2-4, with TRBD2 identical over 11 bases. V lost 6 bases to trimming and J lost 9 bases; unmatched junction nucleotides: 10. Germline CDR1 and CDR2: MNHEY and SVGAGI. The CDR3 sequence is 15 residues long. The CDR3, as DNA: TGTGCCAGCAGAACCAATAGCGGGGGGGCGTCCATTCAGTACTTC. Protein sequence: CASRTNSGGASIQYF.

This clone was observed a single time. The chain joins TRBV7-9 to TRBJ2-4, with 9 bases identical to TRBD2. There are 16 residues in the CDR3. Trimming at V came to 5 bases and at J to 2 bases, leaving 7 bases not matched to a gene. Germline V gives CDR1 SEHNR, CDR2 FQNEAQ (reference sequence). CDR3 sequence: CASSPGTSISKNIQYF. The CDR3 DNA is TGTGCCAGCAGCCCCGGGACTAGCATTTCCAAAAACATTCAGTACTTC.

V is TRBV9 and J is TRBJ1-2; D gene uncertain. The CDR3 has 11 residues. V gave up 7 bases and J gave up 6 bases, with 10 bases separating them. The germline CDR1 and CDR2 sequences are SGDLS and YYNGEE. CDR3 sequence: CASEAENGYTF. The DNA for the CDR3 is TGTGCCAGCGAAGCGGAAAATGGCTACACCTTC.

The CDR3 DNA sequence: TGTGCCAGCAGCCCCCGGGCAGGGAGGGAGACCCAGTACTTC. This codes for CASSPRAGRETQYF. J is TRBJ2-5 and V is TRBV9; perhaps TRBD2 as D (6 bases). Germline loops: CDR1 SGDLS, CDR2 YYNGEE. The CDR3 spans 14 residues. With 4 bases removed from V and 5 bases from J, the gap between germline ends came to 15 bases.

The chain couples TRBV12-3 or TRBV12-4 to TRBJ2-7, with D possibly being TRBD2 (5 bases). The CDR3 is 12 residues long. With 5 bases removed from V and 4 bases from J, the gap between germline ends came to 9 bases. The CDR3 DNA reads TGTGCCAGCAGTGGTAGCGTTTACGAGCAGTACTTC. Its translation is CASSGSVYEQYF.

A word on this clone: The junction departs from germline at one end; a sequencing error may be responsible. This sample also contains other DNA sequences that code for the same CDR3. The chain joins TRBV5-1 to TRBJ1-1, with TRBD1 identical over 9 bases. There are 16 residues in the CDR3. CDR1 and CDR2 (germline): SGHRS, YFSETQ. The chain's CDR3 is CASSLDWTGANTEAFF. The CDR3 DNA reads TGTGCCAGCAGCTTGGACTGGACAGGGGCGAACACTGAAGCTTTCTTT.

This chain connects TRBV12-3 or TRBV12-4 to TRBJ2-1; D is uncertain. The CDR3 is 13 residues long. V dropped 7 bases and J dropped 6 bases, with 13 bases sitting between them. CDR3 DNA sequence: TGTGCCAGCACCCGCGTCCTCCGCAATGAGCAGTTCTTC. This codes for CASTRVLRNEQFF.

This rearrangement joins TRBV7-2 to TRBJ2-7, with TRBD1 matching over 8 bases. The trim removed 5 bases at V and 7 bases at J, leaving 4 bases unmatched. Germline lookup yields CDR1 SGHTA and CDR2 FQGNSA. There are 12 residues in the CDR3. In DNA form, the CDR3 reads TGTGCCAGCAGCCGGGACAGGCGGGAGCAGTACTTC. Translation gives CASSRDRREQYF.

The chain employs TRBV6-6 and TRBJ2-5; D is possibly TRBD2 (7 bases). V lost 5 bases and J lost 5, with 24 bases in between. The CDR3 totals 17 residues. Germline V gene data show CDR1 as MNHNY and CDR2 as SVGAGI (reference sequence). CDR3 region: CASSRIPTGGATETQYF. The CDR3 nucleotides are TGTGCCAGCAGTCGCATCCCCACGGGGGGCGCGACGGAGACCCAGTACTTC.

The chain employs TRBV29-1 and TRBJ2-3; 9 nucleotides line up with TRBD2. The CDR3 totals 15 residues. J gave up 2 bases and V 5 bases, and 8 bases lay outside the gene matches. Germline CDR1 SQVTM, CDR2 ANQGSEA. The CDR3 DNA reads as TGCAGCGTTTCCAAGCTAGCGGGGACCACAGATACGCAGTATTTT. Its translation is CSVSKLAGTTDTQYF.

This clone was picked up a small number of times. This chain links TRBV6-2 or TRBV6-3 with TRBJ2-1; 7 bases are shared with TRBD1. This CDR3 comprises 14 residues. V was clipped by 2 bases and J by 8 bases; unmatched bases: 6. Germline CDR1 is MNHEY and CDR2 is SVGEGT. CDR3 protein: CASSYVTGIDEQFF. The CDR3 DNA is TGTGCCAGCAGTTACGTGACAGGGATAGATGAGCAGTTCTTC.

The chain is built from TRBV20-1 and TRBJ2-7; D is unclear. The length of the CDR3 is 11 residues. CDR1 is DFQATT, CDR2 SNEGSKA, per germline (reference sequence). The V end was cut by 6 bases, the J end by 6 bases, with 12 bases between. For the CDR3, the DNA is TGCAGTGCCCCTGGGCCTGGCGAGCAGTACTTC. Protein sequence: CSAPGPGEQYF.

The chain recombines TRBV9 with TRBJ1-3; D may be TRBD1 (5 bases). V was shortened by 3 bases and J by 0 bases, with 13 bases between the two germline ends. Germline CDR1 reads SGDLS; CDR2 reads YYNGEE. The CDR3 is 16 residues long. Here the CDR3 reads CASSGVGGSSGNTIYF. CDR3 sequence (DNA): TGTGCCAGCAGCGGCGTGGGGGGGAGCTCTGGAAACACCATATATTTT. Complete variable domain (other parts from reference TRBV9 and TRBJ1-3): DSGVTQTPKHLITATGQRVTLRCSPRSGDLSVYWYQQSLDQGLQFLIQYYNGEERAKGNILERFSAQQFPDLHSELNLSSLELGDSALYFCASSGVGGSSGNTIYFGEGSWLTVV.

The chain joins TRBV5-1 to TRBJ1-6, with D possibly being TRBD1 (5 bases). CDR3 length equals 14 residues. Trimming stripped 1 base from V and 5 bases from J, with 7 bases between. The germline gives CDR1 SGHRS, CDR2 YFSETQ. CDR3 protein: CASSLTGNNSPLHF. DNA for the CDR3: TGCGCCAGCAGCTTGACAGGAAATAATTCACCCCTCCACTTT.

V and J are TRBV7-2 and TRBJ1-3; tentative D call: TRBD1 (5 bases). CDR3 length: 13 residues. With 5 bases removed from V and 4 bases from J, the gap between germline ends came to 9 bases. Germline V CDR1 and CDR2: SGHTA, FQGNSA. For the CDR3, the DNA is TGTGCCAGCAGCCCCGCAGGGGGAAACACCATATATTTT. Translating gives CASSPAGGNTIYF.

Points on this clone: Compared with germline, one end of the junction differs, possibly owing to a read error. The chain combines TRBV7-7 with TRBJ2-1; TRBD1 matches at 8 bases. Germline V gene lookup returns CDR1 SSHAT and CDR2 FNYEAQ (reference sequence). The CDR3 spans 17 residues. As DNA, the CDR3 is TGTGCTAGCAGCTTCGCGACAGGGGTGAAGACCTACAATGAGCAGTTCTTC. It yields the protein CASSFATGVKTYNEQFF.

This clone turned up a few times. This chain uses TRBV4-1 with TRBJ2-2, with D perhaps matching TRBD2 (6 bases). V gave up 1 base and J gave up 3 bases, with 9 bases separating them. This CDR3 comprises 15 residues. Germline loops: CDR1 MGHRA, CDR2 YSYEKL. CDR3 sequence (DNA): TGCGCCAGCAGCCAAGTCTGGGGGGACACCGGGGAGCTGTTTTTT. Its protein product is CASSQVWGDTGELFF.

This chain joins TRBV5-4 and TRBJ1-2; TRBD1 matches at 8 bases. The V gene end was trimmed by 4 bases and the J gene end by 4 bases; junction bases not matched to a gene: 12. CDR3 length: 16 amino acids. Per the germline V gene, CDR1 is SGHNT and CDR2 is YYREEE (reference sequence). The CDR3 protein is CASSGTTGEDTYGYTF. CDR3 sequence (DNA): TGTGCCAGCAGCGGAACGACAGGGGAAGATACCTATGGCTACACCTTC.

This rearrangement joins TRBV9 to TRBJ2-1; D is possibly TRBD2 (6 bases). Germline CDR1 and CDR2: SGDLS and YYNGEE. V lost 0 bases to trimming and J lost 9 bases, with 19 bases between them. CDR3 size: 16 residues. The CDR3 DNA is TGTGCCAGCAGCGTAGATGCGCGGACTATTGGAGTTGAGCAGTTCTTC. Amino acid sequence: CASSVDARTIGVEQFF.

This chain uses TRBV10-1 with TRBJ1-2, with no clear D. Trimming shortened V by 6 bases and J by 1 base, and 15 bases separated the two germline ends. The CDR3 has 15 residues. In germline, CDR1 is WNHNN, CDR2 SYGVQD (reference sequence). The CDR3 spells CASRPTPGDNYGYTF. The CDR3 nucleotides read TGCGCCAGCAGACCAACGCCCGGGGATAACTATGGCTACACCTTC.

As to this clone: The junction does not match germline at one end; this may be a read error. The chain links TRBV12-3 or TRBV12-4 to TRBJ1-5, with TRBD1 as a possible D gene (5 bases). The CDR3 loop spans 12 amino acids. The CDR3 reads CASSLQGQPQHF. The CDR3 DNA reads TGTGCCAGCAGTCTTCAGGGCCAGCCTCAGCATTTT.

DNA of the CDR3: TGTGCCACCAGTGATTTTACAGGGACGGATACGCAGTATTTT. This translates into CATSDFTGTDTQYF. This chain connects TRBV24-1 to TRBJ2-3; a possible D gene is TRBD1 (6 bases). This CDR3 spans 14 amino acids. Germline V lookup: CDR1 KGHDR, CDR2 SFDVKD. Trimming cost V 1 base and J 6 bases, with 10 bases left between them.

This chain joins TRBV3-1 (or the pseudogene TRBV3-2) and TRBJ1-6; no clear D gene. The V and J ends lost 6 bases and 5 bases respectively, with 14 bases between them. Germline V gives CDR1 LGHDT, CDR2 YNNKEL (reference sequence). This CDR3 has 15 residues. The CDR3 spells CASRSSDINNSPLHF. CDR3 bases: TGTGCCAGCAGGTCCAGTGATATTAATAATTCACCCCTCCACTTT.

The chain joins TRBV12-3 or TRBV12-4 to TRBJ1-2; possible D gene TRBD1, 6 bases. There are 12 residues in the CDR3. The V end was cut by 4 bases, the J end by 7 bases, with 10 bases between. CDR3 nucleotide sequence: TGTGCCAGCAGTTCGAGGGGGTTTGGCTACACCTTC. Translated, it gives CASSSRGFGYTF.